This T cell receptor beta chain comes out of a study of CD8 T cells in ankylosing spondylitis. Quantitative 5'-RACE with molecular barcodes produced the TCR beta libraries. One entry per CDR3 protein results from TCRdb running MiXCR on the 5' RACE reads. The sample lists approximately 440,000 distinct CDR3 sequences; roughly 17% were seen once. Concerning this clonotype: Its antigen is currently unknown.

Germline CDR1 is MNHEY and CDR2 is SVGAGI. The CDR3 runs 17 residues. V was pared by 1 base and J by 5 bases, with 8 bases of the junction left unmatched. Points from the study as a whole: Certain motif variants had earlier been reported in reactive arthritis synovial fluid and blood. Disease-linked clones proved CD8+ and comparatively uncommon in peripheral blood. Characteristic of ankylosing spondylitis blood, it appeared, was a TCR beta motif comprising eight highly homologous variants. Researchers reportedly found disease-linked clones significantly enriched in matched ankylosing spondylitis synovial fluid.

Sequences were obtained from blood, either unsorted or a sorted T cell fraction (not recorded which). The chain recombines TRBV6-5 with TRBJ1-1; 12 bases map to TRBD1. The origin of this receptor is a male donor with ankylosing spondylitis. The CDR3, as DNA: TGTGCCAGCAGTTACTGGGGACAGGGGGCGCGGGGTACTGAAGCTTTCTTT. This encodes CASSYWGQGARGTEAFF.